This T cell receptor beta chain is from a study of CD8+ T cells in alopecia areata. The treatment denotes: oral pan-JAK inhibitor, 5-10 mg twice daily. RNA extraction was followed by reverse transcription into cDNA, which acted as the sequencing template. Sequenced by immunoSEQ multiplex PCR; TCRdb stores in-frame clones only, minus some. The sample consists of around 160,000 clones, about 60% of them appearing once. The V gene's germline CDR1 is SSHAT and CDR2 FNYEAQ (reference sequence). CDR3 length: 15 amino acids. Trimming removed 5 bases from V and 2 bases from J; junction bases left unmatched: 5.

The sequence came from a human donor with alopecia areata. V and J are TRBV7-7 and TRBJ2-5; the match to TRBD2 covers 10 bases. Material: CD4+ T cells sorted from blood, obtained at week 24, from a patient treated with tofacitinib. CDR3: CASSILAGAQETQYF. CDR3 DNA: TGTGCCAGCAGCATTCTAGCGGGGGCACAAGAGACCCAGTACTTC.